The T cell receptor (beta chain) described here comes from a study of identical twins. Germline V gene data show CDR1 as MDHEN and CDR2 as SYDVKM. V dropped 1 base and J dropped 5; count of bases not matched to a gene: 8. The CDR3 loop spans 17 amino acids. The table lists this clonotype with many counts. As yet, its antigen is unknown. TCRdb processed the 5' RACE reads anew with MiXCR; each CDR3 protein has one entry. The sample yields about 570,000 distinct CDR3 sequences, around 9.6% seen once. All donors were healthy Caucasians. General study results and limits: Within monozygotic twins, out-of-frame TCR alpha sharing was underestimated by the models. Out-of-frame alpha sequences common to twins exhibited an excess of low generation probability.

These data also featured in a second study, about yellow fever vaccine responses in identical twins.

V is TRBV28 and J is TRBJ2-2; 9 bases line up with TRBD2. This TCR came from a woman between 18 and 30 years old in good health. Sequenced sample: PBMCs. CDR3 in DNA: TGTGCCAGCAGTTTATTTGGTAGCGGGAGTGGAACCGGGGAGCTGTTTTTT. Translating gives CASSLFGSGSGTGELFF.